Presented here are 16 T cell receptor beta chains from one specimen sequenced in a study of T cell responses to AZD1222 COVID-19 vaccine. Assay used: immunoSEQ multiplex PCR; TCRdb lists only in-frame clones, some missing. The top ten hold 2% to 2.5% of the sample, which has over 85,000 clones, approximately 92% seen once. The sequences come from peripheral blood, collected 28 days after the second AZD1222 dose. These receptors were collected from an adult who received the AZD1222 COVID-19 vaccine.

V is TRBV7-9 and J is TRBJ1-2; no reliable D call. V was cut by 4 bases and J by 5 bases, with 17 bases left in between. The germline V gene has CDR1 SEHNR and CDR2 FQNEAQ (reference sequence). The CDR3 spans 15 residues. DNA of the CDR3: TGTGCCAGCAGCTCCGAGGTTACGGGGAGATATGGCTACACCTTC. It encodes CASSSEVTGRYGYTF.

V usage is TRBV18 and J usage is TRBJ2-2; TRBD1 matches 9 bases. CDR3 length: 14 residues. Germline CDR1 reads KGHSH; CDR2 reads LQKENI. Germline trimming cut 8 bases from V and 5 bases from J; bases unmatched to any gene: 6. CDR3 bases: TGTGCCAGCAACCGGGACAGGGCGACCGGGGAGCTGTTTTTT. It codes for CASNRDRATGELFF.

The rearrangement links TRBV2 to TRBJ2-7, with D possibly matching TRBD1 (6 bases). The CDR3 is made up of 13 amino acids. CDR1 and CDR2 (germline): SNHLY, FYNNEI. V lost 5 bases and J lost 3, with 11 bases in between. In DNA, the CDR3 is TGTGCCAGCAGTCAGCAGGACAGCTACGAGCAGTACTTC. Amino acids: CASSQQDSYEQYF.

J is TRBJ1-2 and V is TRBV2; 7 bases are a match to TRBD1. The CDR3 length is 14 residues. V gave up 3 bases and J gave up 6 bases; unmatched junction bases: 7. The V gene's germline CDR1 is SNHLY and CDR2 FYNNEI. The CDR3 is CASSEELGGHGYTF. In nucleotides, the CDR3 is TGTGCCAGCAGTGAGGAACTAGGGGGCCATGGCTACACCTTC.

CDR3 nucleotide sequence: TGTGCCAGCAATTCGTTTCCGGGGGAGTACGGCGGGGAGCTGTTTTTT. Translating gives CASNSFPGEYGGELFF. The chain is built from TRBV3-1 (or the pseudogene TRBV3-2) and TRBJ2-2, with D perhaps TRBD2 (6 bases). Per the germline V gene, CDR1 is LGHDT and CDR2 is YNNKEL (reference sequence). This CDR3 is 16 amino acids long. V lost 7 bases, J lost 7 bases, and 22 bases lay in between.

The CDR3 coding sequence is TGCGCCAGCAGCCAACGCCCGGACGGAACCGGGGAGCTGTTTTTT. Its translation: CASSQRPDGTGELFF. The V and J genes are TRBV4-3 and TRBJ2-2, with D unclear. Germline loops: CDR1 LGHNA, CDR2 YSLEER. CDR3 length equals 15 residues. Trimming pared 2 bases from V and 5 bases from J, leaving 12 bases between.

The V gene is TRBV2, the J gene TRBJ2-7, with 10 positions matching TRBD1. CDR1 and CDR2 from the germline V gene are SNHLY and FYNNEI. V lost 8 bases, J lost 3 bases, and 7 bases stayed unmatched. The CDR3 is made up of 14 amino acids. In nucleotides, the CDR3 is TGTGCCAGCCTCACAGGGACAGGGGTCTACGAGCAGTACTTC. It is translated as CASLTGTGVYEQYF.

This clone was detected only a few times. The J gene is TRBJ1-1, the V gene TRBV5-4; D possibly corresponds to TRBD1 (5 bases). CDR3 size: 14 residues. CDR1 is SGHNT, CDR2 YYREEE, per germline (reference sequence). Trimming left V 4 bases short and J 4 bases short, with 14 bases between. The CDR3 nucleotides are TGTGCCAGCAGCCAGGCGCGGGGGTTCACTGAAGCTTTCTTT. It encodes CASSQARGFTEAFF.

This chain links TRBV19 with TRBJ1-3, with 7 positions matching TRBD1. Losses at the gene ends were 6 bases for V and 3 bases for J; bases not matched to a gene: 8. The CDR3 extends over 15 amino acids. Germline CDR1 and CDR2: LNHDA and SQIVND (reference sequence). In DNA form, the CDR3 reads TGTGCCAGTAGCACAACAGGGGTAGGTGGAAACACCATATATTTT. It translates to CASSTTGVGGNTIYF.

This rearrangement joins TRBV4-3 to TRBJ2-7, with TRBD2 as a possible D gene (6 bases). CDR1 is LGHNA, CDR2 YSLEER, per germline. CDR3 length: 15 amino acids. Deletions cut 0 bases from V and 3 bases from J, with 12 bases between. The CDR3 DNA sequence: TGCGCCAGCAGCCAAGACCCGGGACTTGACTACGAGCAGTACTTC. Translating gives CASSQDPGLDYEQYF.

This rearrangement joins TRBV28 to TRBJ2-7; weak D call: TRBD2 (5 bases). V was shortened by 6 bases and J by 2 bases, with 11 bases between the two germline ends. Germline CDR1 and CDR2: MDHEN and SYDVKM. This CDR3 contains 13 residues. This CDR3 reads CASSPRETYEQYF. In DNA form, the CDR3 reads TGTGCCAGCAGCCCCCGGGAAACCTACGAGCAGTACTTC.

The gene calls are TRBV10-2 and TRBJ1-1; tentatively, D is TRBD1 (6 bases). Germline CDR1 WSHSY, CDR2 SAAADI. With 6 bases removed from V and 1 base from J, the gap between germline ends came to 6 bases. The CDR3 covers 12 residues. The CDR3, as DNA: TGCGCCAGCAGGACAGGGAACACTGAAGCTTTCTTT. Its translation: CASRTGNTEAFF.

The gene calls are TRBV12-5 and TRBJ1-2; TRBD1 is a possible D gene (5 bases). Trimming cost V 3 bases and J 9 bases, with 8 bases left between them. The germline V gene encodes CDR1 LGHNT and CDR2 FRNRAP. CDR3 length: 11 amino acids. CDR3 protein: CASGFGTRYTF. The DNA for the CDR3 is TGTGCTAGTGGTTTTGGGACCCGCTACACCTTC.

V and J are TRBV6-2 or TRBV6-3 and TRBJ1-2; D gene unclear. The CDR3 consists of 15 residues. Trimming shortened V by 1 base and J by 8 bases, and 17 bases separated the two germline ends. Per the germline V gene, CDR1 is MNHEY and CDR2 is SVGEGT. For the CDR3, the DNA is TGTGCCAGCAGTTACTGGTGGTCTGGGCAGGAAGGCTACACCTTC. This sequence encodes CASSYWWSGQEGYTF.

This chain links TRBV5-5 with TRBJ2-1; 8 positions agree with TRBD1. Unmatched junction bases numbered 3, after V lost 2 bases and J lost 8 bases. The CDR3 is made up of 13 amino acids. The germline V gene has CDR1 SGHKS and CDR2 YYEKEE (reference sequence). The CDR3 nucleotides read TGTGCCAGCAGCTTCCAGGGGGCATATGAGCAGTTCTTC. Protein: CASSFQGAYEQFF.

The chain has TRBV7-2 and TRBJ2-1; tentative D call: TRBD1 (6 bases). This CDR3 has 15 amino acids. Germline V gene sequence: CDR1 SGHTA, CDR2 FQGNSA. V was pared by 1 base and J by 12 bases, with 19 bases between. The CDR3 here is CASSLDRAGADRQFF. DNA of the CDR3: TGTGCCAGCAGCTTAGATAGGGCAGGGGCGGATAGGCAGTTCTTC. Full variable domain (missing parts from reference TRBV7-2 and TRBJ2-1): GAGVSQSPSNKVTEKGKDVELRCDPISGHTALYWYRQSLGQGLEFLIYFQGNSAPDKSGLPSDRFSAERTGGSVSTLTIQRTQQEDSAVYLCASSLDRAGADRQFFGPGTRLTVL.